A selection of T cell receptor beta chains follows, all from one sample in a study of blood T cell repertoires in COVID-19. This table comes from immunoSEQ multiplex PCR, and its TCRdb copy is limited to in-frame clones, with some not included. Of roughly 250,000 clones detected, around 86% appear once; the ten largest clones hold roughly 2.9%. Input material: peripheral blood. The receptors shown here come from a woman aged 55-69 years with active or convalescent COVID-19. Both conserved end residues are part of each CDR3. Fields, in order: CDR3 length, J gene, D gene, clone size, V gene, CDR3 DNA, CDR3 protein. D genes are given only for firm matches. Not all rows give a size; the values are once, few, many and, for expanded clones, a class.

>15|TRBJ2-7|TRBD1|-|TRBV13
TGTGCCAGCACCCCATATCAGGGACAGTCCTACGAGCAGTACTTC
CASTPYQGQSYEQYF
>12|TRBJ2-1|-|few|TRBV11-2
TGTGCCAGCAGCCGAGTAGGGGAACGGCAGTTCTTC
CASSRVGERQFF
>14|TRBJ2-3|TRBD1|-|TRBV3-1/TRBV3-2
TGTGCCAGCAGCCAGACAGGGCGCACAGATACGCAGTATTTT
CASSQTGRTDTQYF
>15|TRBJ1-1|TRBD1|-|TRBV18
TGTGCCAGCTCACGACCGCAGGGGGCCGGCACTGAAGCTTTCTTT
CASSRPQGAGTEAFF
>18|TRBJ1-5|-|once|TRBV23-1
TGCGCCAGCAGTCAGATCTTGGACAGAACCTATAGCAATCAGCCCCAGCATTTT
CASSQILDRTYSNQPQHF
>15|TRBJ1-2|TRBD1|-|TRBV7-2
TGTGCCAGCAGGCAACAGGGGGCAGCTAACTATGGCTACACCTTC
CASRQQGAANYGYTF
>12|TRBJ2-3|-|-|TRBV3-1/TRBV3-2
TGTGCCAGCAGCCCAGGCACAGATACGCAGTATTTT
CASSPGTDTQYF
>16|TRBJ2-2|-|few|TRBV15
TGTGCCACCAGCAGAGATGGGCCAGTCAACACCGGGGAGCTGTTTTTT
CATSRDGPVNTGELFF
>14|TRBJ2-7|-|-|TRBV4-3
TGCGCCAGCAGCCAAGGCGACTATACCTACGAGCAGTACTTC
CASSQGDYTYEQYF
>19|TRBJ1-1|TRBD1|-|TRBV10-3
TGTGCCATCAGCCCGGGACAGGGAGCCGGTGGGGGCGGGGGCACTGAAGCTTTCTTT
CAISPGQGAGGGGGTEAFF